This passage covers 22 T cell receptor beta chains from one sample sequenced in a study of cytomegalovirus exposure and HLA in healthy donors. PCR used 60 Vbeta primers and 13 Jbeta primers. TCRdb keeps only in-frame clones here, not all; method: immunoSEQ multiplex PCR. The table lists some 130,000 clones, 74% of them singletons. Sequenced: PBMCs. These receptors all come from a woman aged 45 to 65 in good health and CMV-seropositive.

This chain joins TRBV5-4 and TRBJ2-7; TRBD2 agrees at 12 bases. The CDR3 sequence is 13 residues long. CDR1 is SGHNT, CDR2 YYREEE, per germline (reference sequence). After removal of 7 bases from V and 6 bases from J, the junction contained 5 bases not matched to a gene. CDR3 loop: CASGLAGGIEQYF. For the CDR3, the DNA is TGTGCCAGCGGTCTAGCGGGGGGGATCGAGCAGTACTTC. Full variable domain (outside the CDR3, taken from reference TRBV5-4 and TRBJ2-7): ETGVTQSPTHLIKTRGQQVTLRCSSQSGHNTVSWYQQALGQGPQFIFQYYREEENGRGNFPPRFSGLQFPNYSSELNVNALELDDSALYLCASGLAGGIEQYFGPGTRLTVT.

This chain links TRBV19 with TRBJ1-2; perhaps TRBD1 as D (5 bases). V lost 3 bases and J 8 bases, leaving 10 bases between the germline ends. Germline V CDR1 and CDR2: LNHDA, SQIVND (reference sequence). This CDR3 is built from 12 residues. The CDR3 protein is CASSMRDSGYTF. CDR3 DNA sequence: TGTGCCAGTAGTATGCGGGACTCCGGCTACACCTTC. Full variable domain (remainder filled in from reference TRBV19 and TRBJ1-2): DGGITQSPKYLFRKEGQNVTLSCEQNLNHDAMYWYRQDPGQGLRLIYYSQIVNDFQKGDIAEGYSVSREKKESFPLTVTSAQKNPTAFYLCASSMRDSGYTFGSGTRLTVV.

This clone was found many times. The genes are TRBV4-1 and TRBJ2-2; 8 nucleotides agree with TRBD1. Germline CDR1 MGHRA, CDR2 YSYEKL. V lost 1 base, J lost 7 bases, and 8 bases stayed unmatched. This CDR3 comprises 16 residues. CDR3 sequence reads: CASSQGQGAQNGELFF. The CDR3 DNA sequence: TGCGCCAGCAGCCAAGGCCAGGGGGCGCAAAACGGGGAGCTGTTTTTT.

The rearrangement links TRBV6-1 to TRBJ1-1, with TRBD1 as a possible D gene (5 bases). V dropped 0 bases and J dropped 3 bases, with 17 bases sitting between them. The CDR3 length is 17 residues. Germline V lookup: CDR1 MNHNS, CDR2 SASEGT. CDR3 loop: CASSEAVGRLADTEAFF. The CDR3 bases are TGTGCCAGCAGTGAAGCTGTGGGGCGGTTGGCGGACACTGAAGCTTTCTTT.

In regard to this clone: The identical CDR3 is also encoded by other nucleotide sequences in the sample. The chain is built from TRBV4-3 and TRBJ2-3; D is perhaps TRBD1 (6 bases). This CDR3 comprises 15 residues. Trimming cost V 0 bases and J 5 bases, with 12 bases left between them. The V gene's germline CDR1 is LGHNA and CDR2 YSLEER. The CDR3 is CASSQDSARGDTQYF. The CDR3 DNA reads as TGCGCCAGCAGCCAAGATAGTGCCAGGGGAGATACGCAGTATTTT.

J is TRBJ1-2 and V is TRBV6-1; D is unclear. Per germline, CDR1 MNHNS and CDR2 SASEGT. Trimming cost V 2 bases and J 4 bases, with 17 bases left between them. The CDR3 sequence is 16 residues long. DNA for the CDR3: TGTGCCAGCAGTGAATACGTACTGAACGATGGCTATGGCTACACCTTC. Protein sequence: CASSEYVLNDGYGYTF.

This clone was detected a few times. This chain uses TRBV2 with TRBJ1-6; unclear D gene. The germline V gene encodes CDR1 SNHLY and CDR2 FYNNEI. The V end lost 8 bases, the J end lost 9 bases, and 23 bases lay between the germline ends. CDR3 size: 16 residues. CDR3 nucleotides: TGTGCCAGCGGAGGTCCGGGAACTTTTTCCCCTTCACCCCTCCACTTT. Amino acids: CASGGPGTFSPSPLHF.

CDR3 sequence (DNA): TGTGCCAGCAGCGTCGGCAGGGGGCGTCGAGCTTTCTTT. This translates into CASSVGRGRRAFF. This chain links TRBV13 with TRBJ1-1; the match to TRBD1 covers 8 bases. V was pared by 5 bases and J by 10 bases, with 9 bases of the junction left unmatched. This CDR3 comprises 13 residues. The germline V gene has CDR1 PRHDT and CDR2 FYEKMQ (reference sequence).

This chain uses TRBV30 with TRBJ2-3; maybe TRBD2 (6 bases). The CDR3 loop spans 13 amino acids. CDR1 and CDR2 (germline): GTSNPN, SVGIG (reference sequence). Trimming left V 3 bases short and J 1 base short, with 8 bases between. The CDR3 loop reads CAWRASGTDTQYF. The CDR3 coding sequence is TGTGCCTGGAGGGCTAGCGGCACAGATACGCAGTATTTT.

The chain carries TRBV2 and TRBJ1-1; D ambiguous. CDR1 and CDR2 (germline): SNHLY, FYNNEI. V was cut by 5 bases and J by 5 bases, with 15 bases left in between. The CDR3 is 14 amino acids. The CDR3 region has the DNA TGTGCCAGCAGTCTCGGCAGGATGATTACTGAAGCTTTCTTT. This codes for CASSLGRMITEAFF.

This clone came up a few times. This chain uses TRBV6-5 with TRBJ2-7; tentatively, D is TRBD1 (6 bases). CDR1 and CDR2 from the germline V gene are MNHEY and SVGAGI. The CDR3 has 14 residues. V lost 5 bases and J lost 3, with 14 bases in between. The DNA for the CDR3 is TGTGCCAGCAGTGAGACAGGTCTCTACTACGAGCAGTACTTC. This encodes CASSETGLYYEQYF.

This chain connects TRBV9 to TRBJ2-3; D unclear. Between the trimmed V and J ends, which lost 4 bases and 0 bases, there was a span of 9 bases. The germline V gene has CDR1 SGDLS and CDR2 YYNGEE. The CDR3 loop spans 14 amino acids. The CDR3 region has the DNA TGTGCCAGCAGCTCCCGACACAGCACAGATACGCAGTATTTT. It encodes CASSSRHSTDTQYF.

The chain has TRBV5-1 and TRBJ2-5; TRBD2 matches at 7 bases. The junction had 16 bases not matched to a gene; V was cut back by 6 bases and J by 5 bases. Germline V gene data show CDR1 as SGHRS and CDR2 as YFSETQ. The CDR3 spans 16 residues. The CDR3 here is CASNRGAIGGGETQYF. The CDR3 DNA follows: TGCGCCAGCAATCGAGGGGCGATCGGGGGAGGGGAGACCCAGTACTTC. The entire variable domain, with the rest obtained from reference TRBV5-1 and TRBJ2-5, is as follows: KAGVTQTPRYLIKTRGQQVTLSCSPISGHRSVSWYQQTPGQGLQFLFEYFSETQRNKGNFPGRFSGRQFSNSRSEMNVSTLELGDSALYLCASNRGAIGGGETQYFGPGTRLLVL.

The V gene is TRBV9, the J gene TRBJ1-1; 8 bases agree with TRBD1. In germline, CDR1 is SGDLS, CDR2 YYNGEE. The J segment lost 6 bases and the V segment lost 4 bases, leaving 14 bases of the junction unmatched. This CDR3 comprises 16 residues. CDR3 DNA sequence: TGTGCCAGCAGCCCACGAGGGGACAGGTCGGGCGCTGAAGCTTTCTTT. Encoded protein: CASSPRGDRSGAEAFF. Looking up the rest from reference TRBV9 and TRBJ1-1 gives the full variable domain: DSGVTQTPKHLITATGQRVTLRCSPRSGDLSVYWYQQSLDQGLQFLIQYYNGEERAKGNILERFSAQQFPDLHSELNLSSLELGDSALYFCASSPRGDRSGAEAFFGQGTRLTVV.

The rearrangement uses TRBV6-1 and TRBJ2-1; 9 bases align to TRBD2. The germline V gene has CDR1 MNHNS and CDR2 SASEGT. This CDR3 comprises 15 residues. V lost 1 base, J lost 9 bases, and 7 bases stayed unmatched. The CDR3 sequence is CASSEGGRGGGEQFF. The DNA of the CDR3 is TGTGCCAGCAGTGAAGGAGGGCGGGGGGGCGGTGAGCAGTTCTTC.

The chain uses TRBV5-8 and TRBJ1-5; D is possibly TRBD1 (5 bases). The CDR3 has 14 residues. CDR1 and CDR2 from the germline V gene are SGHTS and YDEGEE. V lost 5 bases, J lost 0 bases, and 9 bases lay in between. CDR3 sequence: CASRGGVSNQPQHF. Here the CDR3 DNA reads TGTGCCAGCAGGGGAGGGGTTAGCAATCAGCCCCAGCATTTT. Looking up the rest from reference TRBV5-8 and TRBJ1-5 gives the full variable domain: EAGVTQSPTHLIKTRGQQATLRCSPISGHTSVYWYQQALGLGLQFLLWYDEGEERNRGNFPPRFSGRQFPNYSSELNVNALELEDSALYLCASRGGVSNQPQHFGDGTRLSIL.

This clone was counted between two and nine times. The chain is built from TRBV18 and TRBJ2-5; 9 bases agree with TRBD1. Germline V lookup: CDR1 KGHSH, CDR2 LQKENI. CDR3 length: 15 residues. Trimming took 0 bases from V and 5 from J; bases not matched to a gene: 4. CDR3 nucleotides: TGTGCCAGCTCACCACCGGGACAGGGTACGGAGACCCAGTACTTC. Translating gives CASSPPGQGTETQYF.

V and J are TRBV6-5 and TRBJ2-1, with 15 bases aligning to TRBD2. The CDR3 has 14 amino acids. Losses at the gene ends were 2 bases for V and 15 bases for J; bases not matched to a gene: 5. The germline CDR1 and CDR2 sequences are MNHEY and SVGAGI. The CDR3 reads CASSYLRTSGGAFF. The CDR3 region has the DNA TGTGCCAGCAGTTACCTCCGGACTAGCGGGGGGGCGTTCTTC.

The chain uses TRBV19 and TRBJ2-3; 10 positions match TRBD1. This CDR3 has 13 residues. Germline V CDR1 and CDR2: LNHDA, SQIVND (reference sequence). Trimming cost V 8 bases and J 1 base; bases outside gene matches: 0. The CDR3 DNA follows: TGTGCCAGTGGGACAGGGGGCACAGATACGCAGTATTTT. As protein: CASGTGGTDTQYF.

The V call is TRBV11-2, the J call TRBJ2-3; 9 nucleotides line up with TRBD1. The length of the CDR3 is 15 residues. In germline, CDR1 is SGHAT, CDR2 FQNNGV. The trim removed 3 bases at V and 2 bases at J, leaving 3 bases unmatched. As DNA, the CDR3 is TGTGCCAGCAGCTTGGGGACAGGGAACACAGATACGCAGTATTTT. It translates to CASSLGTGNTDTQYF.

The chain's CDR3 is CASSLGGLGPQNIQYF. CDR3 coding DNA: TGCGCCAGCAGCTTGGGAGGACTGGGCCCCCAAAACATTCAGTACTTC. The chain joins TRBV5-1 to TRBJ2-4, with D perhaps matching TRBD2 (5 bases). V lost 0 bases and J lost 5, with 15 bases in between. This CDR3 comprises 16 residues. Germline CDR1 SGHRS, CDR2 YFSETQ.

This sequence joins TRBV2 and TRBJ1-5; unclear D gene. V gave up 7 bases and J gave up 4 bases, with 17 bases separating them. CDR1 is SNHLY and CDR2 is FYNNEI in the germline V gene. This CDR3 comprises 15 residues. The CDR3 DNA follows: TGTGCCAGCAACCCTGCAATTCCGGTGAATCAGCCCCAGCATTTT. It codes for CASNPAIPVNQPQHF.